This TCR beta chain was captured by sequencing in a study of cytomegalovirus exposure and HLA in healthy donors. Points from the study as a whole: Cytomegalovirus association was assigned to about 150 TCR beta chains. In an earlier analysis, most TCR beta V segments were productive about 90% or about 30% of the time. Immune exposure information available was restricted to CMV serostatus. Per published accounts, TCR beta sequences correctly predicted the HLA-A and HLA-B alleles of most subjects.

Researchers ran the PCR with 60 Vbeta and 13 Jbeta primers. Repertoires were generated with immunoSEQ multiplex PCR, while TCRdb's copy carries only in-frame clones and drops some. The sample yields over 110,000 clones, roughly four fifths seen once. To note about this clone: The antigen is undetermined.

Germline V gene sequence: CDR1 SNHLY, CDR2 FYNNEI. The CDR3 totals 10 residues. V gene TRBV2 combines with J gene TRBJ2-5, with D unclear. Judging by the DNA end, TRBJ2-7 fits better; the J call may be wrong. The receptor comes from a male donor in good health and CMV-seronegative. Specimen: PBMCs. Here the CDR3 reads CASSGGEQYF. CDR3 coding DNA: TGTGCCAGCAGTGGAGGCGAGCAGTACTTC.